This is a list of T cell receptor beta chains from one sample in a study of radiation and T cells in renal cell carcinoma. Using immunoSEQ multiplex PCR, the repertoire was profiled, and TCRdb retains in-frame clones only, with some absent. The table has about 130,000 clones, 80% to 90% seen once. The source material was blood, sampled from a patient whose treatment included radiotherapy and nephrectomy. These receptors originate from an older woman with renal cell carcinoma. CDR3s include the opening cysteine and the closing phenylalanine or tryptophan. Fields, in order: D gene, J gene, CDR3 length, V gene, clone size, CDR3 protein, CDR3 DNA. The D gene is left open where the match is weak. Clone size is stated in some rows and not others, as once, few, many or a class when expanded.

>-|TRBJ2-3|17|TRBV21-1|few
CASSKALWTGGMDTQYF
TGTGCCAGCAGCAAAGCGCTTTGGACAGGGGGGATGGATACGCAGTATTTT
>-|TRBJ2-7|15|TRBV10-3|-
CAISESLGAAYEQYF
TGTGCCATCAGTGAGTCCCTCGGGGCAGCCTACGAGCAGTACTTC
>TRBD1|TRBJ2-7|16|TRBV5-1|-
CASSTVKPDRGHEQYF
TGCGCCAGCAGCACCGTAAAGCCCGACAGGGGCCACGAGCAGTACTTC
>-|TRBJ1-5|15|TRBV28|-
CASRPGNRGNQPQHF
TGTGCCAGCAGACCGGGGAACAGGGGCAATCAGCCCCAGCATTTT
>-|TRBJ1-4|14|TRBV6-6|-
CASSQEALGEKLFF
TGTGCCAGCAGCCAAGAGGCGCTTGGGGAAAAACTGTTTTTT
>-|TRBJ1-1|11|TRBV2|-
CASSPQGEAFF
TGTGCCAGCAGTCCACAGGGAGAAGCTTTCTTT
>-|TRBJ2-7|14|TRBV9|-
CASSVASSGYEQYF
TGTGCCAGCAGCGTAGCTAGTAGTGGCTACGAGCAGTACTTC
>-|TRBJ2-2|16|TRBV18|once
CASSPTSKRGTGELFF
TGTGCCAGCTCACCAACCTCCAAAAGGGGCACCGGGGAGCTGTTTTTT
>-|TRBJ1-4|14|TRBV5-4|-
CASSLGTDMEKLFF
TGTGCCAGCAGCTTAGGTACCGACATGGAAAAACTGTTTTTT
>-|TRBJ2-1|15|TRBV7-9|-
CASSLLRGPSNEQFF
TGTGCCAGCAGCTTACTGCGAGGGCCATCGAATGAGCAGTTCTTC
>-|TRBJ1-1|14|TRBV28|once
CASSHGKGNTEAFF
TGTGCCTCCTCCCATGGGAAAGGGAACACTGAAGCTTTCTTT
>TRBD2|TRBJ2-7|16|TRBV4-1|-
CASSQRAPSGINEQYF
TGCGCCAGCAGCCAAAGGGCGCCTAGCGGGATAAACGAGCAGTACTTC
>TRBD1|TRBJ2-7|15|TRBV9|-
CASSVGTGRGHEQYF
TGTGCCAGCAGCGTCGGGACGGGCAGGGGGCACGAGCAGTACTTC
>-|TRBJ1-1|11|TRBV6-5|few
CASRRDTEAFF
TGTGCCAGCAGGCGGGACACTGAAGCTTTCTTT
>-|TRBJ2-3|11|TRBV2|-
CASTLLDTQYF
TGTGCCAGCACCCTTCTAGATACGCAGTATTTT
>-|TRBJ1-1|17|TRBV6-1|once
CASSEVLYPGGSTEAFF
TGTGCCAGCAGTGAAGTGTTATATCCGGGCGGGAGCACTGAAGCTTTCTTT
>TRBD2|TRBJ2-7|15|TRBV4-2|medium-sized
CASSQTSGSSDEQYF
TGTGCCAGCAGCCAAACTAGCGGGAGTTCTGACGAGCAGTACTTC
>-|TRBJ2-4|16|TRBV6-6|-
CASTGTGDLAKNIQYF
TGTGCCAGCACTGGGACGGGTGACTTAGCCAAAAACATTCAGTACTTC
>-|TRBJ1-4|14|TRBV2|few
CASSDDTLSEKLFF
TGTGCCAGCAGTGACGACACTCTTAGCGAAAAACTGTTTTTT
>TRBD2|TRBJ2-3|16|TRBV7-3|-
CASSLTVLAGPDTQYF
TGTGCCAGCAGCTTAACAGTGCTAGCGGGGCCCGATACGCAGTATTTT
>-|TRBJ1-5|14|TRBV2|-
CASRAGPRGQPQHF
TGTGCCAGCAGGGCGGGACCCAGAGGTCAGCCCCAGCATTTT